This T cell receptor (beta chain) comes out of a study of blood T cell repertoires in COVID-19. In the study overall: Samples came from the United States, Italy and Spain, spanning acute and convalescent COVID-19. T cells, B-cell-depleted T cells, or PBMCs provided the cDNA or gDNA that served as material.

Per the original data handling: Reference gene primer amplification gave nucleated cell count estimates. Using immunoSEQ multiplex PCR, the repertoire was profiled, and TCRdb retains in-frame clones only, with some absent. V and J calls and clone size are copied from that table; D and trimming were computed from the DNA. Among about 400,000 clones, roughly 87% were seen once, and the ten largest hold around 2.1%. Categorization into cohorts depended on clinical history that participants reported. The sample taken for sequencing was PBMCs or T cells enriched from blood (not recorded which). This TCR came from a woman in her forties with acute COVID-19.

CDR3: CASSPQTSSDTQYF. DNA for the CDR3: TGTGCCAGCAGCCCTCAGACTAGTTCCGATACGCAGTATTTT. The rearrangement uses TRBV9 and TRBJ2-3; D is perhaps TRBD2 (6 bases). With 4 bases removed from V and 6 bases from J, the gap between germline ends came to 15 bases. Germline assignment: CDR1 SGDLS and CDR2 YYNGEE. The CDR3 is 14 amino acids.